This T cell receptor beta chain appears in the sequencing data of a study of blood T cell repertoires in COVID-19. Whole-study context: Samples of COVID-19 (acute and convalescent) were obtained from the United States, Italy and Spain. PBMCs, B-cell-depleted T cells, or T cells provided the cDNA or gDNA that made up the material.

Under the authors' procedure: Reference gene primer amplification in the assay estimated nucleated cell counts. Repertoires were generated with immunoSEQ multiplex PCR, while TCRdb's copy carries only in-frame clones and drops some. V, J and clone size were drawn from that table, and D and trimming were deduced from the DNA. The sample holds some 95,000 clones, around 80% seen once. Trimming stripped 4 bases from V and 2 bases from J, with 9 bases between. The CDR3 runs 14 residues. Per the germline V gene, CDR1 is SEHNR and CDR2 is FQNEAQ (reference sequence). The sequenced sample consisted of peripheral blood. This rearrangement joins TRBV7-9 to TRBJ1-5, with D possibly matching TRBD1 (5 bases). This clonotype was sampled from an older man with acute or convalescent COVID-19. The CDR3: CASSWSGGNQPQHF. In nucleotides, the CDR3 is TGTGCCAGCAGCTGGTCGGGGGGCAATCAGCCCCAGCATTTT.